This TCR beta chain appears in the sequencing data of a study of identical twins. CDR1 SGHDT and CDR2 YYEEEE come from the germline V gene. The CDR3 is 16 residues long. Germline trimming cut 5 bases from V and 1 base from J; bases unmatched to any gene: 7. This clonotype appeared many times. Its antigen is currently unknown. Study results and caveats: Researchers caution that invariant MAIT and iNKT cells could partly confound zero-insertion analyses. Alpha sequences that were out-of-frame and twin-shared showed an excess of low generation probability.

Template switching added a universal primer site; cDNA carried unique molecular identifiers. TCRdb called the 5' RACE reads again in MiXCR, with one record for every CDR3 protein. The sample consists of roughly 690,000 distinct CDR3 sequences, 5.5% to 6.5% of them appearing once. Sequences were obtained from naive T cells sorted from blood. The chain combines TRBV5-6 with TRBJ2-1; TRBD2 matches 9 bases. This TCR was recovered from a man aged 18 to 30 in good health. This CDR3 is CASSFSGSGSYNEQFF. The CDR3 DNA reads as TGTGCCAGCAGTTTTAGCGGGAGTGGTTCCTACAATGAGCAGTTCTTC.